These 6 T cell receptor beta chains came from one sample sequenced in a study of post-analysis software for immune sequencing data. Study-level findings and limits: Five or six TRBV segments, TRBV5-6, TRBV5-1 and TRBV20-1 among them, were found more frequent in patients than controls.

TCR beta libraries were prepared from cDNA with unique molecular identifiers. TCRdb reanalysed the PCR reads using MiXCR and keeps one entry per CDR3 protein. Among roughly 870,000 distinct CDR3 sequences listed, approximately 57% were seen once. For these receptors, no antigen is known. The specimen sequenced was blood. The receptors were gathered from a girl aged 5-17 years with multiple sclerosis.

The chain joins TRBV7-6 to TRBJ2-7; D gene uncertain. The germline gives CDR1 SGHVS, CDR2 FNYEAQ. The ends were cut back, 1 base at V and 10 bases at J, with 11 bases in the middle. The CDR3 covers 12 residues. As DNA, the CDR3 is TGTGCCAGCAGCTTAGATATGCAGGATCAGTACTTC. Its translation is CASSLDMQDQYF.

CDR3 protein: CASSGGLAGVSYEQYF. CDR3 DNA sequence: TGTGCCAGCAGTGGCGGACTAGCGGGAGTTAGCTACGAGCAGTACTTC. The gene calls are TRBV6-8 and TRBJ2-5; 13 bases agree with TRBD2. The J call is doubtful: the DNA matches TRBJ2-7 better. Per germline, CDR1 MNHGY and CDR2 SAAAGT. The CDR3 covers 16 residues.

This clonotype was observed a few times. This chain uses TRBV6-6 with TRBJ2-6; D is undetermined. V dropped 7 bases and J dropped 0 bases, with 7 bases sitting between them. The CDR3 has 14 amino acids. Germline CDR1 reads MNHNY; CDR2 reads SVGAGI (reference sequence). CDR3 sequence: CASTESSGANVLTF. Here the CDR3 DNA reads TGTGCCAGCACTGAGAGCTCTGGGGCCAACGTCCTGACTTTC.

V usage is TRBV3-1 and J usage is TRBJ2-3; 10 bases match TRBD2. Trimming took 0 bases from V and 4 from J; bases not matched to a gene: 7. The CDR3 is made up of 17 amino acids. The germline V gene encodes CDR1 LGHDT and CDR2 YNNKEL (reference sequence). CDR3 loop: CASSQDLRAGGADTQYF. CDR3 nucleotide sequence: TGTGCCAGCAGCCAAGATCTGCGAGCGGGAGGGGCAGATACGCAGTATTTT.

The chain carries TRBV5-1 and TRBJ2-1, with 11 bases matching TRBD2. The junction had 10 bases not matched to a gene; V was cut back by 5 bases and J by 6 bases. The CDR3 is 16 residues long. Per the germline V gene, CDR1 is SGHRS and CDR2 is YFSETQ. CDR3 in DNA: TGCGCCAGCAGGTCGATAGCGGGAGGGTCTGCCAATGAGCAGTTCTTC. Residues: CASRSIAGGSANEQFF.

There are a few counts of this clonotype. This rearrangement joins TRBV6-5 to TRBJ2-1; 10 nucleotides match TRBD2. Germline V gene data show CDR1 as MNHEY and CDR2 as SVGAGI. Losses at the gene ends were 2 bases for V and 9 bases for J; bases not matched to a gene: 7. This CDR3 comprises 15 residues. The CDR3 reads CASSYRLAGVGEQFF. The CDR3 nucleotides are TGTGCCAGCAGTTACAGGCTAGCGGGGGTTGGTGAGCAGTTCTTC.